This T cell receptor (beta chain) stems from a study of human T cells and chemical hapten exposure. The CDR3 runs to 16 residues. Germline V gene lookup returns CDR1 MNHEY and CDR2 SMNVEV (reference sequence). V lost 2 bases and J 8 bases, leaving 18 bases between the germline ends. This clonotype was detected a few times. Antigen specificity is unknown. Documented time point: patch test 1, 2 weeks after DPC sensitization. Treatment indicated: therapeutic diphenylcyclopropenone sensitization with weekly scalp DPC. Study results and caveats: TCRs above 1 in 1000 frequency did not change with DPC sensitization.

TCRdb reprocessed the RACE reads with MiXCR, giving one entry per CDR3 protein. This sample carries approximately 340,000 distinct CDR3 sequences, approximately 6.9% of them seen once, and the ten largest clones take 8.4%. The sequenced sample was whole blood, obtained in connection with sensitization to the hapten diphenylcyclopropenone (DPC). The V call is TRBV27, the J call TRBJ1-4, with D possibly being TRBD1 (5 bases). The clonotype comes from a woman under 30 with alopecia areata. Some clones in this sample may be carry-over from other donors' samples. The CDR3 is CASSLRGGGDLEKLFF. In DNA form, the CDR3 reads TGTGCCAGCAGTTTAAGGGGTGGAGGGGACTTAGAAAAACTGTTTTTT.